This T cell receptor (beta chain) appears in the sequencing data of a study of cytomegalovirus exposure and HLA in healthy donors. The PCR made use of 60 Vbeta and 13 Jbeta primers. Assay: immunoSEQ multiplex PCR; the TCRdb copy retains only in-frame clones and omits some. The repertoire holds 130,000 to 150,000 clones, with under 85% as singletons. There are 15 residues in the CDR3. Germline loops: CDR1 SGDLS, CDR2 YYNGEE. V lost 2 bases and J 5 bases, leaving 15 bases between the germline ends. The genes are TRBV9 and TRBJ2-3, with D possibly matching TRBD2 (5 bases). Material: PBMCs. The receptor was derived from a middle-aged woman in good health and CMV-seropositive. The CDR3 sequence is CASSVYGSGGDTQYF. DNA of the CDR3: TGTGCCAGCAGCGTCTACGGTTCCGGAGGAGATACGCAGTATTTT.